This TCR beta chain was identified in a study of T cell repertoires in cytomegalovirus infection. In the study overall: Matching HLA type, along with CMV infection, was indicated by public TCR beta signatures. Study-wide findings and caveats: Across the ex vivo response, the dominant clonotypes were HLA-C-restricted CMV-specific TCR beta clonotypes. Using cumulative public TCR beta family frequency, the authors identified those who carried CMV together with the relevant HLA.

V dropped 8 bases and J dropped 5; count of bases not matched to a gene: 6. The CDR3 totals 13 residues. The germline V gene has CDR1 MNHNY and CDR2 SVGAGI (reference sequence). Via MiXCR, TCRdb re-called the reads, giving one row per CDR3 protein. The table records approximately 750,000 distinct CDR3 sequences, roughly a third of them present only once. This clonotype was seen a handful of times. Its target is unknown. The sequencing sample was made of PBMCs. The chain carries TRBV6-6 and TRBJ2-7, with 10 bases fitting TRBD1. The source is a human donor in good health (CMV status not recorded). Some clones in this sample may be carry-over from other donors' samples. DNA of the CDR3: TGTGCCAGCCGAGACAGGGGGCGGAACGAGCAGTACTTC. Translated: CASRDRGRNEQYF.